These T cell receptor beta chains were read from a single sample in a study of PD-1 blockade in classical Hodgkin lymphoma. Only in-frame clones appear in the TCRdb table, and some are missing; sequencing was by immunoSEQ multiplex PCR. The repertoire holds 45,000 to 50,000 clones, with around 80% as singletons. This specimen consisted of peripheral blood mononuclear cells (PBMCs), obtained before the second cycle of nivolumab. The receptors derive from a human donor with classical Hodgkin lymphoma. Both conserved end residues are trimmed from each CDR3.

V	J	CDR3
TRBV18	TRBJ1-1	ASSPNQGDTEAF
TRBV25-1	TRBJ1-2	ASSGPPRSHYGYT
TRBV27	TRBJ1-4	ASSFYRAKEEKLF
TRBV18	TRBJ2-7	ASSPGGSYEQY
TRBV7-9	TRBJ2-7	ASSLGQGAYEQY
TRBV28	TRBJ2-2	ASRPYMGDTGELF
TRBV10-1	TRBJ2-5	ASSEQAQETQY
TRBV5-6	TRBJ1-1	ASGRGKNTEAF
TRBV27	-	ASSLNRNEQY
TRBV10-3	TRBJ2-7	AISGTSGSEQY
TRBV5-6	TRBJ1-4	ASSSQGASDEKLF
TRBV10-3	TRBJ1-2	AISESIRGSAWDGYT
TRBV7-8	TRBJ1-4	ASSFLARGLTNEKLF
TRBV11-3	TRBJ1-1	ASSPGRDFGAF
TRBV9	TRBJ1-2	ASSLGQGATANYGYT
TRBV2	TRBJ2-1	ASSRISGQHNEQF
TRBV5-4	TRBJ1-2	ASSGQRNRAGNGYT
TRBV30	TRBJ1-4	AFDREEGEKLF
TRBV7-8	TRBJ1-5	ASAWDAPNQPQH
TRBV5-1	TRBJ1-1	ASSQQIMNTEAF
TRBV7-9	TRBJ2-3	ASSLSGGGWTDTQY
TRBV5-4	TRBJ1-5	ASSPGQGKSQPQH
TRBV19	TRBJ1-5	ASSIGRGQGSNQPQH
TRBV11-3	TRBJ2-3	ASKLAGGPGTQY
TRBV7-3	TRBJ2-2	ASGIQGATGELF
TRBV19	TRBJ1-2	ASSMDDRDYGYT
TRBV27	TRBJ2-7	ASSPIGTPYEQY
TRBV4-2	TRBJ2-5	ASSQDIQKQETQY